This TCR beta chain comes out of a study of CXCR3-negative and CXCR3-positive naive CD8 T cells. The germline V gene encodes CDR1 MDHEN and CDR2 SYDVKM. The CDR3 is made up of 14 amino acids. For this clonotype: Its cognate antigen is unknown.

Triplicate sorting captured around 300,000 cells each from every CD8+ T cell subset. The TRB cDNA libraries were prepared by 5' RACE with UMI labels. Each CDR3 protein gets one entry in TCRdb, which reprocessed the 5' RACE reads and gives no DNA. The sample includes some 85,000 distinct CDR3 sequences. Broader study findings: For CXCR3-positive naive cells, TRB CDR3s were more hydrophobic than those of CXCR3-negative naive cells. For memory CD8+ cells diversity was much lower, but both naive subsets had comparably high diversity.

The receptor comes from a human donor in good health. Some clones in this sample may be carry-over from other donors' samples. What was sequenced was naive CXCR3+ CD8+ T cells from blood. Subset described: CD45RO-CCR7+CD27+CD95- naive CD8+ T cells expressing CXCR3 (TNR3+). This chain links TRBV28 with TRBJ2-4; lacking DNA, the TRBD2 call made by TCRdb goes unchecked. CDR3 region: CASSNSGSANIQYF.